These 26 T cell receptor beta chains share one sample of origin, sequenced in a study of blood T cell repertoires in COVID-19 (dated by TCRdb to 2018 to 2020). Preparation of the library involved the immunoSEQ multiplex PCR assay. TCRdb obtained this table from immuneACCESS and retained in-frame rearrangements with V and J assigned. These tables miss some clones; where compared with another copy, unresolved V genes account for less than half of the shortfall, and the remainder is unexplained. For this sample the table gives about 160,000 clones, of which 84% were detected only once. The leading ten clones occupy roughly 7.3% of the sample. The specimen sequenced was PBMCs or T cells enriched from blood (not recorded which). These TCRs come from a woman aged 50 to 60 who had recovered from COVID-19.

J is TRBJ2-2 and V is TRBV18; D call uncertain. V was clipped by 5 bases and J by 0 bases, with 10 bases between them. The germline gives CDR1 KGHSH, CDR2 LQKENI. This CDR3 comprises 15 residues. CDR3 protein: CASSTRLANTGELFF. For the CDR3, the DNA is TGTGCCAGCTCAACCAGACTCGCGAACACCGGGGAGCTGTTTTTT.

The V gene is TRBV2, the J gene TRBJ1-1; perhaps TRBD1 as D (6 bases). CDR3 size: 14 residues. The V and J ends lost 6 bases and 5 bases respectively, with 16 bases between them. The germline gives CDR1 SNHLY, CDR2 FYNNEI. CDR3: CASRERTVGTEAFF. For the CDR3, the DNA is TGTGCCAGCAGGGAACGGACAGTGGGGACTGAAGCTTTCTTT.

The rearrangement links TRBV28 to TRBJ1-4; D is perhaps TRBD1 (6 bases). Germline V gene lookup returns CDR1 MDHEN and CDR2 SYDVKM. V lost 2 bases to trimming and J lost 3 bases, with 13 bases between them. This CDR3 region has 16 residues. CDR3 residues: CASSLLITGSNEKLFF. DNA for the CDR3: TGTGCCAGCAGTTTACTCATAACAGGGTCTAATGAAAAACTGTTTTTT.

The chain employs TRBV7-2 and TRBJ1-2; TRBD1 matches 8 bases. Losses at the gene ends were 7 bases for V and 6 bases for J; bases not matched to a gene: 16. This CDR3 has 16 amino acids. From germline, CDR1 is SGHTA and CDR2 FQGNSA. The CDR3 here is CASIESLPTGVNGYTF. CDR3 sequence (DNA): TGTGCCAGCATAGAGAGCCTCCCGACAGGGGTTAATGGCTACACCTTC.

V and J are TRBV2 and TRBJ1-5, with 8 bases aligning to TRBD1. The germline CDR1 and CDR2 sequences are SNHLY and FYNNEI. The CDR3 spans 15 residues. With V trimmed by 4 bases and J by 2 bases, 4 bases remained unmatched. Here the CDR3 DNA reads TGTGCCAGCAGTGCGGGACAGGCGGGCAATCAGCCCCAGCATTTT. It translates to CASSAGQAGNQPQHF.

As regards this clone: A junction boundary mismatches the germline segment, possibly from a read error. V and J are TRBV3-1 (or the pseudogene TRBV3-2) and TRBJ2-3, with D perhaps matching TRBD2 (5 bases). The CDR3 is 13 residues long. Germline V gene sequence: CDR1 LGHDT, CDR2 YNNKEL (reference sequence). CDR3 in amino acids: CASSQGGWVGGDF. The CDR3 nucleotides read TGTGCCAGCAGCCAAGGAGGGTGGGTCGGAGGTGATTTT.

The V gene is TRBV5-6, the J gene TRBJ1-2; TRBD1 might be the D (5 bases). CDR3 size: 15 residues. The V and J ends lost 4 bases and 2 bases respectively, with 15 bases between them. Per the germline V gene, CDR1 is SGHDT and CDR2 is YYEEEE. The CDR3 is CASSRRDYLNYGYTF. Here the CDR3 DNA reads TGTGCCAGCAGCCGAAGGGACTATCTCAACTATGGCTACACCTTC.

To note about this clone: The sample carries other DNA sequences with the same CDR3. The chain combines TRBV5-1 with TRBJ2-1, with D possibly matching TRBD2 (5 bases). Germline CDR1 reads SGHRS; CDR2 reads YFSETQ. V was clipped by 2 bases and J by 0 bases, with 9 bases between them. There are 15 residues in the CDR3. The CDR3 coding sequence is TGCGCCAGCAGCTTAGGCGGGTTCTCCTACAATGAGCAGTTCTTC. Amino acids: CASSLGGFSYNEQFF.

V is TRBV3-1 (or the pseudogene TRBV3-2) and J is TRBJ2-3, with 10 bases fitting TRBD2. The CDR3 has 19 amino acids. The junction had 13 bases not matched to a gene; V was cut back by 3 bases and J by 1 base. Per the germline V gene, CDR1 is LGHDT and CDR2 is YNNKEL (reference sequence). The CDR3 DNA reads as TGTGCCAGCAGCCACGGCGGGGCTAGCGGGGGAAAATGCACAGATACGCAGTATTTT. Its protein product is CASSHGGASGGKCTDTQYF.

The rearrangement links TRBV7-2 to TRBJ1-2; D perhaps matches TRBD1 (6 bases). Per germline, CDR1 SGHTA and CDR2 FQGNSA. Between the trimmed V and J ends, which lost 3 bases and 4 bases, there was a span of 12 bases. The CDR3 runs 14 residues. CDR3 amino acids: CASSFSPDSYGYTF. CDR3 DNA: TGTGCCAGCAGCTTCTCCCCGGACAGCTATGGCTACACCTTC. The full variable domain, completed using reference TRBV7-2 and TRBJ1-2, is GAGVSQSPSNKVTEKGKDVELRCDPISGHTALYWYRQSLGQGLEFLIYFQGNSAPDKSGLPSDRFSAERTGGSVSTLTIQRTQQEDSAVYLCASSFSPDSYGYTFGSGTRLTVV.

There are a few counts of this clone. The chain carries TRBV18 and TRBJ1-1; 11 bases fit TRBD1. V lost 3 bases and J lost 4; bases outside the gene matches: 7. CDR3 size: 16 residues. The germline gives CDR1 KGHSH, CDR2 LQKENI. The CDR3 here is CASSPTGTGGITEAFF. In DNA, the CDR3 is TGTGCCAGCTCACCGACCGGGACAGGGGGAATCACTGAAGCTTTCTTT.

This rearrangement joins TRBV28 to TRBJ1-2, with D maybe TRBD1 (6 bases). Germline loops: CDR1 MDHEN, CDR2 SYDVKM. V was pared by 4 bases and J by 8 bases, with 32 bases between. The CDR3 sequence is 19 residues long. CDR3 amino acids: CASSSPIIGGATRRRGYTF. The CDR3 DNA is TGTGCCAGCAGTTCCCCGATAATTGGGGGCGCGACCCGACGGCGGGGCTACACCTTC.

This chain uses TRBV29-1 with TRBJ2-3; 9 bases match TRBD2. The V gene's germline CDR1 is SQVTM and CDR2 ANQGSEA. Trimming at V came to 6 bases and at J to 3 bases, leaving 4 bases not matched to a gene. The CDR3 length is 13 residues. CDR3 in amino acids: CSVPGLATDTQYF. CDR3 nucleotides: TGCAGCGTGCCCGGACTAGCGACAGATACGCAGTATTTT.

The V and J genes are TRBV19 and TRBJ2-3; TRBD2 matches 12 bases. Losses at the gene ends were 0 bases for V and 3 bases for J; bases not matched to a gene: 10. This CDR3 contains 19 residues. The V gene's germline CDR1 is LNHDA and CDR2 SQIVND (reference sequence). CDR3 protein: CASSIDVPSGRAGTDTQYF. CDR3 nucleotides: TGTGCCAGTAGTATAGACGTTCCTAGCGGGAGGGCAGGAACAGATACGCAGTATTTT.

J is TRBJ2-1 and V is TRBV9; 7 bases align to TRBD1. CDR1 and CDR2 from the germline V gene are SGDLS and YYNGEE. The CDR3 is 16 residues long. Losses at the gene ends were 3 bases for V and 2 bases for J; bases not matched to a gene: 8. CDR3 amino acids: CASSAGGSETYNEQFF. CDR3 bases: TGTGCCAGCAGCGCAGGGGGAAGCGAGACCTACAATGAGCAGTTCTTC.

This sequence joins TRBV6-2 or TRBV6-3 and TRBJ2-1; maybe TRBD1 (6 bases). The CDR3 totals 15 residues. Germline lookup yields CDR1 MNHEY and CDR2 SVGEGT. The V end was cut by 6 bases, the J end by 6 bases, with 18 bases between. CDR3 protein: CASSSRGWGTNEQFF. The CDR3 region has the DNA TGTGCCAGCAGCAGCAGGGGTTGGGGTACCAATGAGCAGTTCTTC.

This chain connects TRBV9 to TRBJ2-2; D is uncertain. Trimming took off 3 bases at V and 5 bases at J, with 11 bases between the two ends. CDR3 size: 14 residues. Germline assignment: CDR1 SGDLS and CDR2 YYNGEE. CDR3 DNA: TGTGCCAGCAGCGCCCCCCTTGAGACCGGGGAGCTGTTTTTT. Translation gives CASSAPLETGELFF.

This sequence joins TRBV7-9 and TRBJ1-1; TRBD1 matches 8 bases. CDR1 SEHNR and CDR2 FQNEAQ come from the germline V gene (reference sequence). This CDR3 contains 12 residues. V shed 7 bases, J shed 7 bases, and the junction held 5 bases outside the gene matches. The chain's CDR3 is CASKRQGLEAFF. The CDR3 nucleotides read TGTGCCAGCAAGAGACAGGGGCTTGAAGCTTTCTTT.

The chain carries TRBV7-9 and TRBJ2-5, with TRBD1 matching 9 bases. V dropped 5 bases and J dropped 6; count of bases not matched to a gene: 10. The CDR3 has 15 amino acids. Germline V lookup: CDR1 SEHNR, CDR2 FQNEAQ (reference sequence). The CDR3: CASSRSGTGTKTQYF. The DNA of the CDR3 is TGTGCCAGCAGCCGATCCGGGACAGGGACGAAGACCCAGTACTTC.

This clone was seen only once. J is TRBJ1-1 and V is TRBV18; no reliable D call. The CDR3 extends over 15 amino acids. Germline loops: CDR1 KGHSH, CDR2 LQKENI. V was clipped by 0 bases and J by 1 base, with 9 bases between them. This CDR3 reads CASSPPAGTNTEAFF. CDR3 in DNA: TGTGCCAGCTCACCACCGGCGGGAACGAACACTGAAGCTTTCTTT.

The chain has TRBV6-2 or TRBV6-3 and TRBJ2-3, with D maybe TRBD2 (6 bases). The V and J ends lost 5 bases and 8 bases respectively, with 17 bases between them. The CDR3 has 14 amino acids. The V gene's germline CDR1 is MNHEY and CDR2 SVGEGT. DNA of the CDR3: TGTGCCAGCAGTCCCGGGGGTGGGGCAGCTACGCAGTATTTT. Translating gives CASSPGGGAATQYF.

V gene TRBV19 combines with J gene TRBJ1-1; no definite D call. Trimming left V 3 bases short and J 6 bases short, with 14 bases between. Per germline, CDR1 LNHDA and CDR2 SQIVND (reference sequence). The length of the CDR3 is 14 residues. The CDR3 sequence: CASSIRGFGAEAFF. CDR3 in DNA: TGTGCCAGTAGTATTCGGGGATTTGGCGCTGAAGCTTTCTTT.

V usage is TRBV19 and J usage is TRBJ1-3; TRBD1 might be the D (6 bases). The germline V gene has CDR1 LNHDA and CDR2 SQIVND (reference sequence). The CDR3 sequence is 15 residues long. V was clipped by 3 bases and J by 0 bases, with 9 bases between them. In DNA form, the CDR3 reads TGTGCCAGTAGTATCGGGGGGCCCTCTGGAAACACCATATATTTT. This gives the protein CASSIGGPSGNTIYF.

The chain employs TRBV11-2 and TRBJ2-7, with 8 bases that match TRBD2. In germline, CDR1 is SGHAT, CDR2 FQNNGV. The CDR3 has 15 amino acids. V trimming: 4 bases; J trimming: 2 bases; junction bases outside the gene matches: 7. The CDR3 region has the DNA TGTGCCAGCAGCTCGGGGGGGCAGGTAGCCTACGAGCAGTACTTC. Translated, it gives CASSSGGQVAYEQYF.

CDR3 sequence reads: CASSRTGAKYNSPLHF. The CDR3 nucleotides read TGTGCCAGCAGCCGGACAGGGGCGAAGTATAATTCACCCCTCCACTTT. The chain has TRBV7-9 and TRBJ1-6; 9 nucleotides agree with TRBD1. Germline V lookup: CDR1 SEHNR, CDR2 FQNEAQ (reference sequence). Trimming at V came to 5 bases and at J to 4 bases, leaving 6 bases not matched to a gene. The CDR3 sequence is 16 residues long.

This clone has more than one count but fewer than ten. The rearrangement links TRBV4-1 to TRBJ2-1, with TRBD1 as a possible D gene (5 bases). The ends were cut back, 0 bases at V and 8 bases at J, with 11 bases in the middle. The V gene's germline CDR1 is MGHRA and CDR2 YSYEKL. The CDR3 contains 14 residues. CDR3 in amino acids: CASSQERGNDEQFF. The CDR3 DNA reads TGCGCCAGCAGCCAAGAAAGGGGAAACGATGAGCAGTTCTTC.